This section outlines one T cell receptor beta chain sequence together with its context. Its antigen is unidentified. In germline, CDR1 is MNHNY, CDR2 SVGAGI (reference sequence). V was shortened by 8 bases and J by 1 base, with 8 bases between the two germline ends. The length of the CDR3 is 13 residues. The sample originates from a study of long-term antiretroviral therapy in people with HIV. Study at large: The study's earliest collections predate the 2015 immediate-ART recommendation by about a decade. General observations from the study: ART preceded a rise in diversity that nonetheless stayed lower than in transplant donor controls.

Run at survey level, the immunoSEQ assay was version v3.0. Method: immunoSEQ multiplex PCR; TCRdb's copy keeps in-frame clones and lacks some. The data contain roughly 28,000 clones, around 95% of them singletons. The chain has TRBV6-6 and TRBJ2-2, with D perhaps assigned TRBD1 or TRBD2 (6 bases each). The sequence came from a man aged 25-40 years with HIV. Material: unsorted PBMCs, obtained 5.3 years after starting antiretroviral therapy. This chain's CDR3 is CASGGQNTGELFF. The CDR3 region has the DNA TGTGCCAGCGGGGGGCAGAACACCGGGGAGCTGTTTTTT.